What follows is one T cell receptor (beta chain) and its context. What this receptor recognizes is not known. Per-nucleotide qualities are absent, and no much larger clonotype sits a single base away. The data were obtained in a study of T-cell memory formation after mild COVID-19 (dated by TCRdb to about 2021). Notes on the research overall: TCR sequence clusters from the two donors were largely donor specific. Longitudinal TCRalpha and TCRbeta repertoire sequencing tracked T-cell clones expanding and contracting after mild COVID-19 in two donors. Two young, previously healthy adult volunteers made up the cohort, one male and one female.

PBMCs were isolated by Ficoll-Paque density gradient centrifugation. Reads for this sample came from an Illumina NovaSeq 6000. TCRalpha and TCRbeta cDNA libraries were constructed by 5'RACE with constant-segment primers, with sample barcodes and unique molecular identifiers being introduced. RNA was extracted from every sample with Trizol reagent. Libraries were amplified in two PCR steps, with a second sample barcode and Illumina TruSeq adapters added in the second step. The libraries were sequenced on an Illumina NovaSeq using 2 x 150 bp paired-end reads. Per the source publication's procedure: With migec v1.2.7, reads were demultiplexed and then collapsed into UMI-guided consensus sequences. With mixcr v2.1.11, UMI consensuses were aligned to TRA and TRB V and J templates and assembled into clonotypes. Clonotypes were classified as expanded or contracted when called significant by both edgeR and NoisET, with noise models trained on biological replicates. For edgeR calls, a false discovery rate-adjusted p below 0.01 and a log2 fold-change threshold of 1 were applied. PCA with hierarchical clustering of max-normalized trajectories of the 1000 most abundant clonotypes was used as exploratory dynamics analysis. Separately sequenced CD4+ and CD8+ repertoires were used to assign the CD4 or CD8 phenotype of responding clones. TCRdb trimmed public reads at Q25 via fastp, called clones via MiXCR and kept in-frame beta chains. CDR3 protein duplicates are merged, each entry listing the most common genes and DNA. TCRdb's processing, not the study's, gives the V and J calls here. Present in this sample are a few hundred thousand distinct CDR3 sequences, 15% to 20% of which were seen just once. About 21% of the sample is in the top ten clones.

Study-level results and caveats: The second-wave clones that peaked on day 37 were not confirmed to be SARS-CoV-2 specific. Balanced CD4/CD8 phenotypes were observed for clones contracting from day 15 to 85, whereas a bias towards CD4+ was observed for a second wave of clones expanding from day 15 to 37. Only a couple of mild cases were covered in the study, and larger cohorts including severe cases with pre-infection samples were considered necessary. Some responding clones were found in pre-infection memory, which suggests that pre-existing cross-reactive memory T cells took part in the SARS-CoV-2 response. Contracting CD4+ clones turned up mainly in the CM and EM memory subsets, whereas EMRA was where CD8+ clones were enriched.

Relative to germline, V is missing 5 bases and J is missing 5 bases, with 4 bases of the junction outside any gene match. The germline V gene specifies SGHTA as CDR1 and FQGTGA as CDR2. From cysteine to phenylalanine, the CDR3 is 15 amino acids long. Only the CDR3 DNA stays, 45 bases, in frame from base 1. The sequence derives from a man aged 18 to 29 who had mild COVID-19 (a few samples of this study predate the infection). The sample titles of this study are shuffled in the database, so cell type and time point are left out; the donor was told from shared clones. The specimen sequenced was PBMCs or a T cell subset sorted from them (not recorded which). This chain is built from TRBV7-3 and TRBJ2-3; 13 junctional bases match TRBD2. The CDR3 region has the sequence CASSVGLAGVDTQYF. The sequenced DNA: TGTGCCAGCAGCGTTGGACTAGCGGGGGTAGATACGCAGTATTTT.